This T cell receptor (beta chain) was recovered during a study of CD8 T cells in ankylosing spondylitis. This clonotype was detected only a few times. Its antigen is not known. General study findings and limits: In ankylosing spondylitis blood, a motif of fewer than 10 highly homologous TCR beta variants appeared characteristic.

TCRdb re-called the 5' RACE reads with MiXCR, one entry per CDR3 protein. This sample has over 600,000 distinct CDR3 sequences; around 20% occur once, and the top ten carry roughly a fifth. The origin of this receptor is a male donor with ankylosing spondylitis. Source material: blood, either unsorted or a sorted T cell fraction (not recorded which).

DNA of the CDR3: TGTGCCAGCAGTTACTCGACAGTAAGCGCTGGGGCCAACGTCCTGACTTTC. It specifies CASSYSTVSAGANVLTF. This rearrangement joins TRBV6-5 to TRBJ2-6; TRBD1 might be the D (5 bases). The CDR3 loop spans 17 amino acids. Germline values: CDR1 MNHEY, CDR2 SVGAGI. The ends were cut back, 0 bases at V and 2 bases at J, with 11 bases in the middle.